This T cell receptor beta chain is from a study of CD8 T cells in Susac syndrome (dated by TCRdb to between 2018 and 2021). For the wider study: Whether CD8+ T cell activation and differentiation in Susac syndrome was antigen driven was tested using repertoire sequencing. Clonality of the CD8+ T cell repertoire was compared between over 10 healthy donors, approximately 14 Susac syndrome patients and approximately 16 multiple sclerosis patients. The investigation overall reported the following: The study acknowledged that relatively few individuals were included in the TCR sequencing and HLA analysis.

A note on this clonotype: Its binding antigen is unknown. Base-call qualities are not available, and no considerably larger clone is one nucleotide away.

High-throughput TCR beta sequencing profiled peripheral blood CD8+ and CD4+ T cells from healthy donors, Susac syndrome patients and multiple sclerosis patients. Treatment-naive patients with stable or active relapsing-remitting disease fulfilling revised McDonald criteria were used as multiple sclerosis controls. CD8+ TEMRA cells were enriched by FACS, while bulk CD8+ and CD4+ T cells were purified by magnetic negative isolation. Blood was collected in EDTA tubes and processed within 24 hours, with PBMCs isolated through density gradient centrifugation. PBMCs intended for TCR sequencing were cryopreserved in liquid nitrogen and were subsequently thawed in a 37 degrees C water bath. Purity of sorted or isolated CD4+, CD8+ and CD8+ TEMRA cells was at least 90%. Trimming accounts for 1 base at V and 2 bases at J, while the number of junction bases matched to no gene is 9. The CDR3 holds 18 amino acids from the cysteine to the phenylalanine. Here the CDR3 DNA is all that survives: 54 bases in frame from base 1. CDR1 and CDR2 (LGHDT, YNNKEL) derive from the germline V gene (reference sequence).

RNA was extracted using the RNeasy kit, and roughly 0.5 to 1 ug of the RNA was reverse transcribed with random hexamers. The immunoSEQ multiplex PCR assay, which covers 54 Vbeta and 13 Jbeta segments, was used to amplify TCR beta CDR3 regions. To correct PCR amplification bias, a synthetic template baseline was used for both primer optimization and computational correction. Under the source paper's analysis protocol: Reads were annotated to V, D and J genes according to IMGT and were analyzed with immunoSEQ Analyzer, with only productive sequences retained. To calculate clonality, Shannon entropy was normalized by log2 of the number of productive unique sequences and then subtracted from one. Public and private clones were assessed among the 100 most prevalent clones of each patient and control. A clone was defined as Susac-specific if it was absent from the healthy and MS cohorts, from about 1,100 published viral clones and from other ImmuneACCESS disease sequences. In TCRdb, the public reads were trimmed at Q25 with fastp and aligned with MiXCR, with productive beta chains retained. Each entry merges the rows of one CDR3 protein and shows their most common DNA and genes. TCRdb, not the authors, supplied the V and J calls. A total of around 280,000 distinct CDR3 sequences appear in this sample, about 85% of them only once. Of the sample, 0.095% to 0.14% is held by the ten largest clones.

This sequence was found in a human donor with multiple sclerosis. The chain is assembled from TRBV3-1 and TRBJ2-7; TRBD2 fits 12 bases in the junction. The sample taken for sequencing was CD8+ T cells from PBMCs. The CDR3 region has the sequence CASSQVTLAGGITYEQYF. In nucleotides, the sequence is TGTGCCAGCAGCCAAGTCACTCTAGCGGGAGGGATTACCTACGAGCAGTACTTC.